The clone carrying this T cell receptor beta chain was counted at least ten times. No antigen is known for it. The data were taken from a study of regulatory T cells in long-lasting Graves disease. General study findings and limits: Newly diagnosed Graves' patients exceeded persistent ones in TCR diversity.

iRepertoire HTBI primers and Arm-PCR of CDR3 regions built TCR beta libraries. TCRdb recomputed calls from the multiplex PCR reads with MiXCR, one row per CDR3 protein. The data contain about 500,000 distinct CDR3 sequences, around 12% of them seen just once; the ten biggest clones take up roughly 8.9%. The time point was: newly diagnosed GD, antithyroid drugs for less than 3 months. The TCR library was prepared using RNA isolated from PBMCs. Germline CDR1 reads MNHEY; CDR2 reads SMNVEV (reference sequence). V shed 6 bases, J shed 6 bases, and the junction held 6 bases outside the gene matches. This CDR3 spans 14 amino acids. The data were also submitted as part of a second study, on T cells in Graves' hyperthyroidism and ophthalmopathy.

The chain combines TRBV27 with TRBJ2-1; 9 bases fit TRBD1. The sequenced sample was peripheral blood mononuclear cells (PBMCs), obtained at new diagnosis, from a patient treated with antithyroid drugs. This receptor was taken from a woman younger than 45 with Graves disease. The CDR3 protein is CASRTGGWGNEQFF. CDR3 coding DNA: TGTGCCAGCAGAACAGGGGGCTGGGGCAATGAGCAGTTCTTC.